What follows are 18 T cell receptor beta chains derived from one specimen sequenced in a study of response to subunit inactivated influenza vaccine. A single record per CDR3 protein comes from TCRdb applying MiXCR to the RT-PCR reads. The table lists around 760,000 distinct CDR3 sequences, approximately 15% of them singletons. Sequenced here: PBMCs from blood, sampled less than 15 days before vaccination. These receptors originate from a man in his fifties or sixties who received an inactivated influenza vaccine.

V and J are TRBV12-3 or TRBV12-4 and TRBJ2-1; a weak D match, TRBD2 (7 bases). The CDR3 is made up of 15 amino acids. Trimming cost V 6 bases and J 2 bases, with 14 bases left between them. This chain's CDR3 is CASRDGRGPYNEQFF. The DNA for the CDR3 is TGTGCCAGCAGGGACGGGCGGGGGCCCTACAATGAGCAGTTCTTC.

V is TRBV9 and J is TRBJ2-1; possible D gene TRBD2, 6 bases. The V gene's germline CDR1 is SGDLS and CDR2 YYNGEE. The CDR3 is made up of 15 amino acids. V lost 6 bases and J lost 4, with 17 bases in between. For the CDR3, the DNA is TGTGCCAGCACGCCTCTCGGGACTGGGTACAATGAGCAGTTCTTC. It specifies CASTPLGTGYNEQFF.

The V call is TRBV7-9, the J call TRBJ2-5; 7 positions match TRBD2. V lost 5 bases and J lost 4; bases outside the gene matches: 7. Germline CDR1 and CDR2: SEHNR and FQNEAQ (reference sequence). The CDR3 contains 14 residues. In DNA form, the CDR3 reads TGTGCCAGCAGCCCCAGGGCTAGCGGAGAGACCCAGTACTTC. Its translation is CASSPRASGETQYF.

This clonotype was detected a few times. The V and J genes are TRBV20-1 and TRBJ2-1; 9 nucleotides align to TRBD2. Per the germline V gene, CDR1 is DFQATT and CDR2 is SNEGSKA (reference sequence). The CDR3 loop spans 14 amino acids. Trimming took 2 bases from V and 8 from J; bases not matched to a gene: 7. The CDR3 nucleotides are TGCAGTGCTAGACTCGCGGGGGGGTTCGATGAGCAGTTCTTC. As protein: CSARLAGGFDEQFF.

In its sample, this clonotype was seen a few times. The genes are TRBV20-1 and TRBJ1-1; D not resolved. CDR1 is DFQATT and CDR2 is SNEGSKA in the germline V gene (reference sequence). Trimming removed 6 bases at V and 3 bases at J, with 8 bases between. CDR3 size: 11 residues. The CDR3 DNA reads TGCAGTGCCGTTTTATACACTGAAGCTTTCTTT. Translating it yields CSAVLYTEAFF.

This clonotype was counted a few times. This chain links TRBV15 with TRBJ1-4, with 7 nucleotides matching TRBD1. There are 12 residues in the CDR3. In germline, CDR1 is LNHNV, CDR2 YYDKDF (reference sequence). V trimming: 6 bases; J trimming: 8 bases; junction bases outside the gene matches: 3. The CDR3 spells CATSTGAEKLFF. CDR3 coding DNA: TGTGCCACCAGTACAGGGGCCGAAAAACTGTTTTTT.

This clonotype was detected many times. The chain combines TRBV7-6 with TRBJ1-1; tentatively, D is TRBD1 (6 bases). The V gene lost 3 bases and the J gene lost 1 base, with 12 bases spanning the gap. Germline-derived CDR1 and CDR2 are SGHVS and FNYEAQ. The CDR3 runs 15 residues. Here the CDR3 reads CASSFPSTGNTEAFF. DNA of the CDR3: TGTGCCAGCAGCTTTCCTTCGACAGGGAACACTGAAGCTTTCTTT.

The V and J genes are TRBV28 and TRBJ2-3, with D hard to call. This CDR3 has 14 amino acids. Trimming cost V 3 bases and J 3 bases, with 10 bases left between them. Looked up from germline, CDR1 is MDHEN and CDR2 is SYDVKM. The CDR3 protein is CASSFVSPTDTQYF. The CDR3 nucleotides read TGTGCCAGCAGTTTCGTCTCACCGACAGATACGCAGTATTTT.

The chain uses TRBV4-1 and TRBJ2-7; no clear D. CDR1 and CDR2 (germline): MGHRA, YSYEKL. This CDR3 comprises 13 residues. The V gene lost 2 bases and the J gene lost 3 bases, with 8 bases spanning the gap. Here the CDR3 DNA reads TGCGCCAGCAGCCAATGGGTAGGCTACGAGCAGTACTTC. Encoded protein: CASSQWVGYEQYF.

This clonotype was counted between two and nine times. This chain joins TRBV12-3 or TRBV12-4 and TRBJ1-3; D uncertain. This CDR3 spans 15 amino acids. Trimming pared 1 base from V and 0 bases from J, leaving 7 bases between. In DNA form, the CDR3 reads TGTGCCAGCAGTTTAGAATGGCGCTCTGGAAACACCATATATTTT. This translates into CASSLEWRSGNTIYF.

This clonotype has more than one count but fewer than ten. The chain links TRBV10-3 to TRBJ2-7; the D gene is possibly TRBD1 (6 bases). Deletions cut 10 bases from V and 3 bases from J, with 16 bases between. The CDR3 extends over 13 amino acids. CDR1 and CDR2 (germline): ENHRY, SYGVKD. CDR3 sequence: CASRDTHHYEQYF. CDR3 DNA: TGTGCCAGCCGGGACACCCATCACTACGAGCAGTACTTC.

This clonotype was seen more than once but under ten times. This chain uses TRBV20-1 with TRBJ2-3; no reliable D call. This CDR3 has 15 residues. CDR1 DFQATT and CDR2 SNEGSKA come from the germline V gene (reference sequence). V was cut by 4 bases and J by 4 bases, with 18 bases left in between. DNA of the CDR3: TGCAGTGCTACGGTGACTTATAGCACCCCAGATACGCAGTATTTT. Translation: CSATVTYSTPDTQYF.

In its sample, this clonotype was seen many times. The V call is TRBV11-2, the J call TRBJ2-5; TRBD2 matches at 7 bases. Per germline, CDR1 SGHAT and CDR2 FQNNGV. The CDR3 extends over 15 amino acids. Unmatched junction bases numbered 13, after V lost 3 bases and J lost 9 bases. CDR3 bases: TGTGCCAGCAGCTTCACAGCGGGGTCCCCAGTGGCCCAGTACTTC. Translated, it gives CASSFTAGSPVAQYF.

CDR3 sequence: CATRGSGAYYNEQFF. CDR3 nucleotides: TGTGCCACCCGGGGTAGCGGGGCATACTACAATGAGCAGTTCTTC. The V gene is TRBV6-1, the J gene TRBJ2-1, with 8 bases aligning to TRBD2. Germline V gene data show CDR1 as MNHNS and CDR2 as SASEGT. CDR3 length equals 15 residues. V lost 10 bases, J lost 3 bases, and 11 bases stayed unmatched.

This clonotype has just a few counts. This chain uses TRBV20-1 with TRBJ2-3, with TRBD1 matching 8 bases. Germline trimming cut 5 bases from V and 0 bases from J; bases unmatched to any gene: 4. Germline values: CDR1 DFQATT, CDR2 SNEGSKA (reference sequence). The CDR3 sequence is 14 residues long. The CDR3 sequence: CSARTGPSTDTQYF. CDR3 DNA: TGCAGTGCTCGGACAGGGCCTAGCACAGATACGCAGTATTTT.

The J gene is TRBJ2-7, the V gene TRBV15, with 7 bases identical to TRBD1. The V segment lost 3 bases and the J segment 6 bases; nucleotides outside the gene matches: 2. The CDR3 spans 12 residues. Germline V lookup: CDR1 LNHNV, CDR2 YYDKDF (reference sequence). This CDR3 is CATSSAGGEQYF. Here the CDR3 DNA reads TGTGCCACCAGCAGTGCAGGGGGCGAGCAGTACTTC.

V usage is TRBV2 and J usage is TRBJ2-1; 10 bases fit TRBD2. J was trimmed by 5 bases and V by 7 bases; bases with no gene match: 5. There are 14 residues in the CDR3. Looked up from germline, CDR1 is SNHLY and CDR2 is FYNNEI. CDR3 bases: TGTGCCAGCAAAAGCGGGGGGGCGAACAATGAGCAGTTCTTC. Its protein is CASKSGGANNEQFF.

This clonotype was picked up a small number of times. This sequence joins TRBV12-3 or TRBV12-4 and TRBJ2-1; TRBD2 aligns across 8 bases. With V trimmed by 5 bases and J by 1 base, 7 bases remained unmatched. CDR3 length: 16 residues. CDR3 sequence reads: CASSPTPSGSYNEQFF. The CDR3 DNA follows: TGTGCCAGCAGTCCCACCCCTAGCGGGTCCTACAATGAGCAGTTCTTC.